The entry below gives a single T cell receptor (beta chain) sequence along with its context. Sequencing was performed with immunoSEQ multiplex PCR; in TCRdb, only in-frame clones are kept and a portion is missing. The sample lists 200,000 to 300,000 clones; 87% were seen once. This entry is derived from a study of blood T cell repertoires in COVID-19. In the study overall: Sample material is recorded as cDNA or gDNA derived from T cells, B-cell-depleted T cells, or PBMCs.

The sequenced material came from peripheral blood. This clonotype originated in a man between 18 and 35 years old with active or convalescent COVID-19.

CDR3 in amino acids: CASSPDGRGEKLFF. In DNA form, the CDR3 reads TGTGCCAGCAGCCCTGACGGGCGGGGTGAAAAACTGTTTTTT. This chain uses TRBV9 with TRBJ1-4; no clear D. The germline CDR1 and CDR2 sequences are SGDLS and YYNGEE. V dropped 4 bases and J dropped 7 bases, with 14 bases sitting between them. The length of the CDR3 is 14 residues.